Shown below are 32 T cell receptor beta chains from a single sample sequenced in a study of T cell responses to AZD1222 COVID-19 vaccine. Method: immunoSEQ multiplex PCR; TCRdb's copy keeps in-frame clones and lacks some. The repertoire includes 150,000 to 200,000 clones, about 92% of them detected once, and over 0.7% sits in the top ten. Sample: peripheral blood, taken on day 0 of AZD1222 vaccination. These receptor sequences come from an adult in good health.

The CDR3 loop reads CASSLLGSETQYF. The DNA of the CDR3 is TGCGCCAGCAGCTTGTTGGGGAGCGAGACCCAGTACTTC. The chain links TRBV5-1 to TRBJ2-5; D might be TRBD2 (5 bases). Trimming left V 1 base short and J 5 bases short, with 9 bases between. The CDR3 has 13 residues. CDR1 and CDR2 from the germline V gene are SGHRS and YFSETQ. Full variable domain (remainder filled in from reference TRBV5-1 and TRBJ2-5): KAGVTQTPRYLIKTRGQQVTLSCSPISGHRSVSWYQQTPGQGLQFLFEYFSETQRNKGNFPGRFSGRQFSNSRSEMNVSTLELGDSALYLCASSLLGSETQYFGPGTRLLVL.

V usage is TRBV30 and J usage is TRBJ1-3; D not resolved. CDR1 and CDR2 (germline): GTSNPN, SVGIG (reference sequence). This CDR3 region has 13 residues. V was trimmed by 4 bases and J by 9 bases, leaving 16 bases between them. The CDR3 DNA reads TGTGCCTGGAATAACGGCCCGGTGGGCACCATATATTTT. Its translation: CAWNNGPVGTIYF.

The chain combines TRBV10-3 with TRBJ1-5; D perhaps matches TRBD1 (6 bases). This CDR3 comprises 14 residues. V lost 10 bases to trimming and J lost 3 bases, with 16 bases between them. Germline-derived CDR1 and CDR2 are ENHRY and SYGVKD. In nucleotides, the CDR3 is TGTGCCACGTCGGAGGGGGGCCCCAATCAGCCCCAGCATTTT. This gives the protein CATSEGGPNQPQHF.

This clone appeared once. CDR3 amino acids: CASSYSENEAFF. DNA of the CDR3: TGTGCCAGCAGTTACTCAGAGAATGAAGCTTTCTTT. The chain joins TRBV6-2 or TRBV6-3 to TRBJ1-1; the D is unclear. This CDR3 is 12 amino acids long. Germline values: CDR1 MNHEY, CDR2 SVGEGT. V lost 0 bases and J lost 7, with 6 bases in between.

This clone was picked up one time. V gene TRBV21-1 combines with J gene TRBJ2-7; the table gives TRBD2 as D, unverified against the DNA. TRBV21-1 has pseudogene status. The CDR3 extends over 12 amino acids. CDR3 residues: CASSKEVREQYF. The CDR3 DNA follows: TGTGCCAGCAGCAAGGAGGTTCGCGAGCAGTACTTC.

CDR3 protein: CASSTTGGFYGYTF. CDR3 bases: TGTGCCAGCAGCACCACGGGGGGATTCTATGGCTACACCTTC. The chain is built from TRBV11-3 and TRBJ1-2, with a weak D call TRBD1 (5 bases). CDR3 length: 14 residues. The germline V and J ends were trimmed by 5 bases and 4 bases, with 14 bases remaining between them. The germline CDR1 and CDR2 sequences are SGHNT and YENEEA.

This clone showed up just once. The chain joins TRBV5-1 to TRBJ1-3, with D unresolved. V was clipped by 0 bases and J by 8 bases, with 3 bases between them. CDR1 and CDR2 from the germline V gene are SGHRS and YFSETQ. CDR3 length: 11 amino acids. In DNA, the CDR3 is TGCGCCAGCAGCTTGGAGGACACCATATATTTT. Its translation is CASSLEDTIYF. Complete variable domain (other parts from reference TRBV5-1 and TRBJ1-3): KAGVTQTPRYLIKTRGQQVTLSCSPISGHRSVSWYQQTPGQGLQFLFEYFSETQRNKGNFPGRFSGRQFSNSRSEMNVSTLELGDSALYLCASSLEDTIYFGEGSWLTVV.

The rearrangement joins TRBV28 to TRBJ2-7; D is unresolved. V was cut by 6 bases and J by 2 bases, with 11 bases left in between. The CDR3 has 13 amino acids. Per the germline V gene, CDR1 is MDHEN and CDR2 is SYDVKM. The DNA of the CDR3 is TGTGCCAGCAGCCCGACCGCCACCTACGAGCAGTACTTC. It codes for CASSPTATYEQYF.

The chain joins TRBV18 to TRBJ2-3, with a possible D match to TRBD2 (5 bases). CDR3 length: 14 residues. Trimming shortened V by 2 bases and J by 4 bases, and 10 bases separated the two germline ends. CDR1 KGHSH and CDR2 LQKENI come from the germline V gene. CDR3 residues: CASSPANGADTQYF. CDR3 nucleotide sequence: TGTGCCAGCTCACCAGCCAACGGGGCAGATACGCAGTATTTT.

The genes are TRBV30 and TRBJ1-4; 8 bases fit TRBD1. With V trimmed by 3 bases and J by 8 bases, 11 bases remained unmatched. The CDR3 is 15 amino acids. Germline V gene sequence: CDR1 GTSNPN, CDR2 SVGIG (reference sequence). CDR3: CAWRGQGRRIEKLFF. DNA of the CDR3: TGTGCCTGGAGAGGACAGGGAAGGCGGATCGAAAAACTGTTTTTT.

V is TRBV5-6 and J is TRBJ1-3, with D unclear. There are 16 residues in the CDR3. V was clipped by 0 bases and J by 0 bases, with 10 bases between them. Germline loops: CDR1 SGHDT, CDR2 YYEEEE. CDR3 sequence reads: CASSLGWRRSGNTIYF. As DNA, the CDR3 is TGTGCCAGCAGCTTGGGGTGGCGACGCTCTGGAAACACCATATATTTT.

CDR3 DNA: TGTGCCAGCAGCCTGGGGGGTTGGGGCTACACCTTC. Translation gives CASSLGGWGYTF. The rearrangement uses TRBV7-9 and TRBJ1-2; D is possibly TRBD1 (5 bases). CDR3 length: 12 amino acids. With 5 bases removed from V and 8 bases from J, the gap between germline ends came to 12 bases. Germline-derived CDR1 and CDR2 are SEHNR and FQNEAQ (reference sequence).

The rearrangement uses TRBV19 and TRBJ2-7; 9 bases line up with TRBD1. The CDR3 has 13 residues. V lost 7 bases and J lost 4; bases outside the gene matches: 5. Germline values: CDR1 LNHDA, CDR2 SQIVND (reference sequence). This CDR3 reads CASKWGQGYEQYF. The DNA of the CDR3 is TGTGCCAGTAAGTGGGGACAGGGTTACGAGCAGTACTTC.

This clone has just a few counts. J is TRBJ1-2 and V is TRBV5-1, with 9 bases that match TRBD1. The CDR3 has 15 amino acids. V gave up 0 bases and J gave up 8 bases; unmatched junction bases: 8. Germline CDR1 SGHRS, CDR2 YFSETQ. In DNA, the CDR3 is TGCGCCAGCAGCTTGGCGCTACAGGGGGCATCAGGCTACACCTTC. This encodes CASSLALQGASGYTF.

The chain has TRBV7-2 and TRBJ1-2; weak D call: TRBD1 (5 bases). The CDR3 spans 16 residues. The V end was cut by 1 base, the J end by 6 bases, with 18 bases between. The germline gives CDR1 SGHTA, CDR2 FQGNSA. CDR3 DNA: TGTGCCAGCAGCTTAGTCGCCTTGGGGGTAGGGGATGGCTACACCTTC. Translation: CASSLVALGVGDGYTF.

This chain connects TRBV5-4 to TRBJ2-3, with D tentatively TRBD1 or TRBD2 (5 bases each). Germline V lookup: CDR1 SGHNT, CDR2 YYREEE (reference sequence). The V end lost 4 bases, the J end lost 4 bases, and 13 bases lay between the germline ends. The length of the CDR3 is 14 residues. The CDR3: CASSPVGVPDTQYF. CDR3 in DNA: TGTGCCAGCAGCCCGGTGGGGGTCCCAGATACGCAGTATTTT.

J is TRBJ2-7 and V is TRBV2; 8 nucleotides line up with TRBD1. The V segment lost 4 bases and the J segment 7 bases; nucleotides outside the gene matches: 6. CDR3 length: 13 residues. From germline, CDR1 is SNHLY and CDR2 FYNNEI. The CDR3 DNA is TGTGCCAGCAGTGTCAGGGGGCCGGGGGAGCAGTACTTC. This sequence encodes CASSVRGPGEQYF.

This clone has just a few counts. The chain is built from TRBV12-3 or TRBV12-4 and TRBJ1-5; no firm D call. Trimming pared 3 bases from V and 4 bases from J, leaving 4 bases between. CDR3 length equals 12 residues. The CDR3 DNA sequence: TGTGCCAGCAGTTTCGCAAATCAGCCCCAGCATTTT. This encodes CASSFANQPQHF.

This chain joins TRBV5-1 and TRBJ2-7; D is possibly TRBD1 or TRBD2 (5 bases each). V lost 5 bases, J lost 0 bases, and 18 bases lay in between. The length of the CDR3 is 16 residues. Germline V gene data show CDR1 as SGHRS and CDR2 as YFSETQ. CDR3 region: CASRTQGATPSYEQYF. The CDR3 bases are TGCGCCAGCAGAACGCAGGGAGCTACTCCCTCCTACGAGCAGTACTTC.

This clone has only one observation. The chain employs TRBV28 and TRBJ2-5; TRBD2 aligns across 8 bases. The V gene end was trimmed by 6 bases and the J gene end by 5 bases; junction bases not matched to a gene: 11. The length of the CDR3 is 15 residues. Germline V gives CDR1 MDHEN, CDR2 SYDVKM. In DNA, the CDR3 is TGTGCCAGCAGCCCTCACGCGGGGGGCCGGGAGACCCAGTACTTC. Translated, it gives CASSPHAGGRETQYF.

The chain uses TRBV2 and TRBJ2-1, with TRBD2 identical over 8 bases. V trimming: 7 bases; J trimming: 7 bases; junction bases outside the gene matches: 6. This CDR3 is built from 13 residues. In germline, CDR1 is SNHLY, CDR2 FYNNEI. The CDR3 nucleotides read TGTGCCAGCAATCCCGGGGGGGCGAATGAGCAGTTCTTC. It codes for CASNPGGANEQFF.

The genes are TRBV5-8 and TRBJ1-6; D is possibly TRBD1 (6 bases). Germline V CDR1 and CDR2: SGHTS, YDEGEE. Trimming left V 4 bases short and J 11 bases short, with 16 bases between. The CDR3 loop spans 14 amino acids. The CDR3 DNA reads TGTGCCAGCAGCCTAATAGGGGGTAAAGCACCCCTCCACTTT. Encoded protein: CASSLIGGKAPLHF.

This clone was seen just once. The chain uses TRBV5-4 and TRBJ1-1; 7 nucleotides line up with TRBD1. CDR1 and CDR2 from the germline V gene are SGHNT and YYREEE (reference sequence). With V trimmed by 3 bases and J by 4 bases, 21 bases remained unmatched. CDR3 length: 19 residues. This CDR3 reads CASSSWTSFSGTELTEAFF. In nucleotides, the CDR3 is TGTGCCAGCAGCTCCTGGACCAGTTTTTCCGGGACAGAACTCACTGAAGCTTTCTTT.

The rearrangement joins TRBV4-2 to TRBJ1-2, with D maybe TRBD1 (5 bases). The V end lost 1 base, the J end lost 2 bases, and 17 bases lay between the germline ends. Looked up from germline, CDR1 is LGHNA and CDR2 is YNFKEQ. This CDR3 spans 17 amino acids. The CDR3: CASSQVTTGSLNYGYTF. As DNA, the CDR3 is TGTGCCAGCAGCCAAGTTACAACAGGTAGCCTCAACTATGGCTACACCTTC.

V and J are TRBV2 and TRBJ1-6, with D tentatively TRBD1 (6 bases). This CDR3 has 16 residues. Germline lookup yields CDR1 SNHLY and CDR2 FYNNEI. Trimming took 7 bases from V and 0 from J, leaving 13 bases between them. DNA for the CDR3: TGTGCCAGCATCTTGACAGGCCTCTCCTATAATTCACCCCTCCACTTT. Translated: CASILTGLSYNSPLHF.

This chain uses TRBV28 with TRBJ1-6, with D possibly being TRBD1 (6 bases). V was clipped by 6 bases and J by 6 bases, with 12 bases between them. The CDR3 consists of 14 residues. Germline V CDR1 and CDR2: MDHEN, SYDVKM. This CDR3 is CASSWRGPNSPLHF. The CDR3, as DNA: TGTGCCAGCAGCTGGCGGGGGCCTAATTCACCCCTCCACTTT. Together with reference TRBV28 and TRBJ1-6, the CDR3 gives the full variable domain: DVKVTQSSRYLVKRTGEKVFLECVQDMDHENMFWYRQDPGLGLRLIYFSYDVKMKEKGDIPEGYSVSREKKERFSLILESASTNQTSMYLCASSWRGPNSPLHFGNGTRLTVT.

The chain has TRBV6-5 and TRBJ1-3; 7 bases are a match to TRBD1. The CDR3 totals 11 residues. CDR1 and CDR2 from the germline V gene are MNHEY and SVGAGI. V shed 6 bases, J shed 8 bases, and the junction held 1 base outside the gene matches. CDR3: CASRQGDTIYF. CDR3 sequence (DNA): TGTGCCAGCAGGCAGGGGGACACCATATATTTT.

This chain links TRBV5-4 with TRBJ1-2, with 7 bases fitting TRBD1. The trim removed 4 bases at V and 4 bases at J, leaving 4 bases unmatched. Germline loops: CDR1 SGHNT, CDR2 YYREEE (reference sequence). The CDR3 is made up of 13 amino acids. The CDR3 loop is CASSPGQIYGYTF. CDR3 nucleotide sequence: TGTGCCAGCAGCCCGGGACAGATCTATGGCTACACCTTC.

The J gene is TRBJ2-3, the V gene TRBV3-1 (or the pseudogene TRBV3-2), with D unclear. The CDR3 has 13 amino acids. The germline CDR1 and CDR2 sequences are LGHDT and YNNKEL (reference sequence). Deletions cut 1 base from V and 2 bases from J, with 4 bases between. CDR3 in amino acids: CASSQGATDTQYF. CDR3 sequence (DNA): TGTGCCAGCAGCCAAGGGGCCACAGATACGCAGTATTTT.

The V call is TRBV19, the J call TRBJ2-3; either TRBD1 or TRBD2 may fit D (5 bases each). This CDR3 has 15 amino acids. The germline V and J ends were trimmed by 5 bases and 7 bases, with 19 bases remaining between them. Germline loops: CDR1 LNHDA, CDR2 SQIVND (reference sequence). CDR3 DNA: TGTGCCAGTAGTGGTTGGTGGACACGGGAACATACGCAGTATTTT. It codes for CASSGWWTREHTQYF.

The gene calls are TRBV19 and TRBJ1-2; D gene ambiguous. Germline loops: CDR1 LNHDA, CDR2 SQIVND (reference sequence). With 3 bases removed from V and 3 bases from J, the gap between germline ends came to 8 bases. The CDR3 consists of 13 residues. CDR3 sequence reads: CASSISGDYGYTF. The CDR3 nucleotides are TGTGCCAGTAGTATTTCTGGGGACTATGGCTACACCTTC.

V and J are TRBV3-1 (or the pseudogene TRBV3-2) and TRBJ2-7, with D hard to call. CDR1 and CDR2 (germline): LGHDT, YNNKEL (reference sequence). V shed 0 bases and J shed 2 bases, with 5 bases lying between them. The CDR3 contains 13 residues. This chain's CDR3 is CASSQDWTYEQYF. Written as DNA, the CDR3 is TGTGCCAGCAGCCAAGATTGGACCTACGAGCAGTACTTC.